This TCR beta chain was sequenced during a study of shared clonotypes between healthy human individuals. About the research overall: Researchers drew samples from two women and a few men aged 18 to 49. Study-wide points: Among several donors, roughly 5% of naive CD4 clonotypes were found in common.

The CDR3 contains 14 residues. Per germline, CDR1 SGHTA and CDR2 FQGNSA. V dropped 5 bases and J dropped 9 bases, with 17 bases sitting between them. Each donor was a Caucasian adult residing in Nashville, Tennessee. Produced via immunoSEQ multiplex PCR; TCRdb's table is partial and in-frame only. The repertoire holds about 1.1 million clones, with about 72% as singletons. This clone has a handful of counts. Its antigen is unidentified. The chain is built from TRBV7-2 and TRBJ2-1; D remains unclear. Sequencing used memory CD4+ T cells from PBMCs. Subset meaning: CD45RA-negative fraction. The clonotype was recovered from a man aged 18 to 35 in good health. Some clones in this sample may be carry-over from other donors' samples. CDR3 nucleotides: TGTGCCAGCAGCCCAATGTTACTTGATGGTGAGCAGTTCTTC. Protein sequence: CASSPMLLDGEQFF.